This T cell receptor beta chain was sequenced for a study of OX40 agonist ivuxolimab in advanced cancers. Study results and caveats: Some nonresponders likewise displayed low normalized T-cell clonal expansion. At 0.1 to 3.0 mg/kg and by week 6, CD4+ and CD8+ T cells in the blood had expanded clonally.

The V end was cut by 5 bases, the J end by 5 bases, with 8 bases between. The CDR3 is made up of 11 amino acids. Germline CDR1 SGHRS, CDR2 YFSETQ. Any history of autoimmune disease or systemic immunosuppression disqualified patients. The protocol was immunoSEQ multiplex PCR, while the TCRdb copy is restricted to in-frame clones and leaves out a portion. The sample lists roughly 60,000 clones; roughly 81% were seen once. Note on this clone: Its antigen is unidentified.

The source of this sequence is an adult with an advanced solid tumor such as melanoma, head and neck, liver or kidney cancer. This sample comprised CD4+ or CD8+ T cells sorted from blood, obtained in a trial of the OX40 agonist ivuxolimab. J is TRBJ2-7 and V is TRBV5-1; D not resolved. CDR3 sequence: CASRFDNEQYF. CDR3 in DNA: TGCGCCAGCAGGTTCGACAACGAGCAGTACTTC.